Below are 30 T cell receptor beta chains sequenced from a single sample in a study of beta chain features in type 1 diabetes. cDNA synthesis used the whole RNA isolate, giving expressed TCRB sequences. Repertoires were generated with immunoSEQ multiplex PCR, while TCRdb's copy carries only in-frame clones and drops some. The sample consists of some 25,000 clones, almost 70% of them appearing once. Input material: Tregs from blood. These receptors were collected from a woman in her thirties or forties in good health.

The gene calls are TRBV27 and TRBJ1-4; 8 nucleotides match TRBD1. Trimming at V came to 6 bases and at J to 8 bases, leaving 8 bases not matched to a gene. This CDR3 is 14 amino acids long. CDR1 and CDR2 (germline): MNHEY, SMNVEV (reference sequence). In DNA form, the CDR3 reads TGTGCCAGCAGCCCACAGGGGGTTAACGAAAAACTGTTTTTT. Translating gives CASSPQGVNEKLFF.

The chain uses TRBV5-4 and TRBJ2-3; perhaps TRBD2 as D (6 bases). V was cut by 0 bases and J by 10 bases, with 9 bases left in between. The germline V gene has CDR1 SGHNT and CDR2 YYREEE (reference sequence). The CDR3 is made up of 12 amino acids. CDR3 DNA: TGTGCCAGCAGCTTGGTAGGGGAGGCGCAGTATTTT. Amino acids: CASSLVGEAQYF.

This clone is categorized as medium-sized. V gene TRBV27 combines with J gene TRBJ2-3, with D tentatively TRBD2 (6 bases). Germline CDR1 is MNHEY and CDR2 is SMNVEV (reference sequence). The V gene lost 2 bases and the J gene lost 9 bases, with 15 bases spanning the gap. This CDR3 comprises 14 residues. Here the CDR3 DNA reads TGTGCCAGCAGTTTAGAGGCGGGACCGGGGACGCAGTATTTT. Amino acid sequence: CASSLEAGPGTQYF.

The V call is TRBV5-1, the J call TRBJ1-1, with TRBD1 matching 7 bases. The germline gives CDR1 SGHRS, CDR2 YFSETQ. This CDR3 has 15 amino acids. V shed 7 bases and J 5 bases; nucleotides not matched to a gene: 14. Here the CDR3 DNA reads TGCGCCAGCGGCTCCCGAACAGGGGAGGCGACTGAAGCTTTCTTT. Translating it yields CASGSRTGEATEAFF.

The V and J genes are TRBV2 and TRBJ2-7; 7 nucleotides align to TRBD1. V lost 8 bases, J lost 1 base, and 8 bases stayed unmatched. In germline, CDR1 is SNHLY, CDR2 FYNNEI. This CDR3 is 14 amino acids long. The CDR3 nucleotides read TGTGCCAGCCGCAGACAGGGAGTATCCTACGAGCAGTACTTC. Residues: CASRRQGVSYEQYF.

This rearrangement joins TRBV19 to TRBJ2-1; 11 positions match TRBD2. V lost 6 bases to trimming and J lost 5 bases; unmatched junction nucleotides: 3. This CDR3 spans 14 amino acids. The germline V gene has CDR1 LNHDA and CDR2 SQIVND (reference sequence). The CDR3 loop reads CASSTSGRNNEQFF. The CDR3 coding sequence is TGTGCCAGTAGCACTAGCGGGAGAAACAATGAGCAGTTCTTC.

V gene TRBV19 combines with J gene TRBJ2-2; tentative D call: TRBD2 (6 bases). The V end was cut by 6 bases, the J end by 3 bases, with 20 bases between. The CDR3 contains 17 residues. Germline V lookup: CDR1 LNHDA, CDR2 SQIVND (reference sequence). CDR3 loop: CASSLSGPGGYTGELFF. DNA for the CDR3: TGTGCCAGTAGCCTCTCGGGTCCCGGGGGATACACCGGGGAGCTGTTTTTT.

J is TRBJ2-3 and V is TRBV4-3, with TRBD2 identical over 8 bases. The V gene's germline CDR1 is LGHNA and CDR2 YSLEER. This CDR3 has 17 residues. The ends lost 4 bases at V and 1 base at J; junction bases unmatched: 10. The CDR3 is CASSRLGGAGGTDTQYF. CDR3 in DNA: TGCGCCAGCAGCCGACTCGGGGGAGCGGGGGGCACAGATACGCAGTATTTT.

This rearrangement joins TRBV7-2 to TRBJ2-3; a possible D gene is TRBD2 (6 bases). The CDR3 consists of 14 residues. Germline V gene data show CDR1 as SGHTA and CDR2 as FQGNSA. Trimming shortened V by 5 bases and J by 4 bases, and 13 bases separated the two germline ends. CDR3: CASSPILASDTQYF. Here the CDR3 DNA reads TGTGCCAGCAGCCCTATCCTAGCGTCAGATACGCAGTATTTT.

This clone appeared a single time. The CDR3 sequence is CASSPHGASYEQYF. The DNA of the CDR3 is TGTGCCAGCAGCCCCCATGGGGCGTCCTACGAGCAGTACTTC. V and J are TRBV7-2 and TRBJ2-7; tentatively, D is TRBD1 (5 bases). Germline V gene sequence: CDR1 SGHTA, CDR2 FQGNSA. The CDR3 is 14 amino acids. The ends were cut back, 5 bases at V and 1 base at J, with 12 bases in the middle. Based on the CDR3 plus reference TRBV7-2 and TRBJ2-7, the full variable domain is GAGVSQSPSNKVTEKGKDVELRCDPISGHTALYWYRQSLGQGLEFLIYFQGNSAPDKSGLPSDRFSAERTGGSVSTLTIQRTQQEDSAVYLCASSPHGASYEQYFGPGTRLTVT.

This clone is categorized as medium-sized. The rearrangement uses TRBV7-2 and TRBJ2-2; D is uncertain. V gave up 4 bases and J gave up 7 bases, with 4 bases separating them. Germline CDR1 and CDR2: SGHTA and FQGNSA. CDR3 length equals 11 residues. CDR3 loop: CASSSFGELFF. The CDR3 nucleotides are TGTGCCAGCAGCTCATTCGGGGAGCTGTTTTTT. The variable domain in full, with the rest retrieved from reference TRBV7-2 and TRBJ2-2, is GAGVSQSPSNKVTEKGKDVELRCDPISGHTALYWYRQSLGQGLEFLIYFQGNSAPDKSGLPSDRFSAERTGGSVSTLTIQRTQQEDSAVYLCASSSFGELFFGEGSRLTVL.

The rearrangement uses TRBV19 and TRBJ2-5; D may be TRBD2 (5 bases). CDR1 and CDR2 from the germline V gene are LNHDA and SQIVND (reference sequence). The CDR3 sequence is 12 residues long. The V end lost 3 bases, the J end lost 5 bases, and 7 bases lay between the germline ends. The CDR3 here is CASSISGETQYF. The CDR3 coding sequence is TGTGCCAGTAGTATTTCGGGGGAGACCCAGTACTTC.

The V gene is TRBV5-8, the J gene TRBJ2-5, with D possibly TRBD2 on 6 matching bases. Germline V gives CDR1 SGHTS, CDR2 YDEGEE. This CDR3 is 14 amino acids long. Between the trimmed V and J ends, which lost 4 bases and 2 bases, there was a span of 12 bases. CDR3 DNA sequence: TGTGCCAGCAGCCTAACGGGGGTACAAGAGACCCAGTACTTC. Its translation is CASSLTGVQETQYF.

This rearrangement joins TRBV5-4 to TRBJ1-2, with 9 bases aligning to TRBD1. This CDR3 comprises 14 residues. Germline V CDR1 and CDR2: SGHNT, YYREEE (reference sequence). After removal of 0 bases from V and 3 bases from J, the junction contained 0 bases not matched to a gene. This chain's CDR3 is CASSLGDRDYGYTF. The CDR3 nucleotides read TGTGCCAGCAGCTTGGGGGACAGGGACTATGGCTACACCTTC.

Concerning this clone: Other DNA sequences of this sample code for an identical CDR3. The rearrangement links TRBV20-1 to TRBJ2-1, with 7 bases matching TRBD1. After removal of 5 bases from V and 10 bases from J, the junction contained 5 bases not matched to a gene. Germline CDR1 reads DFQATT; CDR2 reads SNEGSKA (reference sequence). This CDR3 has 11 amino acids. The CDR3 DNA is TGCAGTGCTTTCAGGGGGAACGAGCAGTTCTTC. Translation: CSAFRGNEQFF.

V usage is TRBV5-5 and J usage is TRBJ1-1, with 8 bases that match TRBD1. The CDR3 consists of 16 residues. V shed 0 bases, J shed 0 bases, and the junction held 4 bases outside the gene matches. The germline CDR1 and CDR2 sequences are SGHKS and YYEKEE (reference sequence). CDR3 nucleotides: TGTGCCAGCAGCTTGGCCTGGACAGGGATGAACACTGAAGCTTTCTTT. Translated, it gives CASSLAWTGMNTEAFF.

The chain couples TRBV5-1 to TRBJ2-2; 9 bases agree with TRBD1. The V gene end was trimmed by 1 base and the J gene end by 6 bases; junction bases not matched to a gene: 7. CDR3 size: 16 residues. Germline V CDR1 and CDR2: SGHRS, YFSETQ. The CDR3 DNA reads as TGCGCCAGCAGCTTGTTCGGACAGGGGATCGCCGGGGAGCTGTTTTTT. Translation: CASSLFGQGIAGELFF.

The chain has TRBV5-6 and TRBJ1-2; D is uncertain. Germline V CDR1 and CDR2: SGHDT, YYEEEE. The CDR3 runs 11 residues. Trimming took 7 bases from V and 2 from J, leaving 6 bases between them. CDR3 nucleotides: TGTGCCAGCGGGCTGAACTATGGCTACACCTTC. This encodes CASGLNYGYTF. Together with reference TRBV5-6 and TRBJ1-2, the CDR3 gives the full variable domain: DAGVTQSPTHLIKTRGQQVTLRCSPKSGHDTVSWYQQALGQGPQFIFQYYEEEERQRGNFPDRFSGHQFPNYSSELNVNALLLGDSALYLCASGLNYGYTFGSGTRLTVV.

The V gene is TRBV5-4, the J gene TRBJ2-1; D unclear. From germline, CDR1 is SGHNT and CDR2 YYREEE (reference sequence). Trimming pared 4 bases from V and 2 bases from J, leaving 4 bases between. The CDR3 has 12 amino acids. The CDR3 DNA sequence: TGTGCCAGCAGCGGAGCCTACAATGAGCAGTTCTTC. This encodes CASSGAYNEQFF.

The chain carries TRBV5-4 and TRBJ1-2; D is possibly TRBD1 (5 bases). CDR3 size: 16 residues. V was cut by 0 bases and J by 0 bases, with 12 bases left in between. Germline V gene lookup returns CDR1 SGHNT and CDR2 YYREEE (reference sequence). The DNA of the CDR3 is TGTGCCAGCAGCTTGGCTAGTGACAGCTCTAACTATGGCTACACCTTC. This translates into CASSLASDSSNYGYTF. The whole variable domain, remainder taken from reference TRBV5-4 and TRBJ1-2, is ETGVTQSPTHLIKTRGQQVTLRCSSQSGHNTVSWYQQALGQGPQFIFQYYREEENGRGNFPPRFSGLQFPNYSSELNVNALELDDSALYLCASSLASDSSNYGYTFGSGTRLTVV.

The rearrangement links TRBV7-2 to TRBJ1-1, with a possible D match to TRBD1 (5 bases). The V gene's germline CDR1 is SGHTA and CDR2 FQGNSA. The CDR3 totals 14 residues. The V gene lost 3 bases and the J gene lost 3 bases, with 11 bases spanning the gap. The CDR3 coding sequence is TGTGCCAGCAGCTTGAGGGCGGGGGACACTGAAGCTTTCTTT. Its translation: CASSLRAGDTEAFF.

V and J are TRBV6-5 and TRBJ1-5, with D perhaps matching TRBD1 (6 bases). Deletions cut 6 bases from V and 2 bases from J, with 14 bases between. The CDR3 length is 15 residues. From germline, CDR1 is MNHEY and CDR2 SVGAGI. In DNA form, the CDR3 reads TGTGCCAGCAGGACAGACAGGCTTGGCAATCAGCCCCAGCATTTT. This gives the protein CASRTDRLGNQPQHF.

This chain joins TRBV6-6 and TRBJ2-2; D uncertain. Germline loops: CDR1 MNHNY, CDR2 SVGAGI (reference sequence). Trimming took 4 bases from V and 0 from J, leaving 6 bases between them. This CDR3 is 14 amino acids long. CDR3 nucleotide sequence: TGTGCCAGCAGTTCGCCGGCGAACACCGGGGAGCTGTTTTTT. Translated, it gives CASSSPANTGELFF.

This clone is classed as medium-sized. CDR3 sequence (DNA): TGTGCCAGCAGTGCCACAGGGACCTACGAGCAGTACTTC. Its protein product is CASSATGTYEQYF. This chain joins TRBV6-1 and TRBJ2-7, with a possible D match to TRBD1 (6 bases). V was trimmed by 4 bases and J by 2 bases, leaving 9 bases between them. The CDR3 is 13 residues long. Germline V gene data show CDR1 as MNHNS and CDR2 as SASEGT.

This clone was detected only a few times. V gene TRBV4-1 combines with J gene TRBJ2-4; TRBD2 matches 9 bases. J gave up 6 bases and V 0 bases, and 12 bases lay outside the gene matches. The CDR3 totals 18 residues. Per the germline V gene, CDR1 is MGHRA and CDR2 is YSYEKL. The CDR3 sequence: CASSQDLQSGGTLNIQYF. The CDR3 bases are TGCGCCAGCAGCCAAGATCTACAGAGCGGGGGGACTTTAAACATTCAGTACTTC.

A few counts support this clone. The gene calls are TRBV5-1 and TRBJ1-1; TRBD1 might be the D (6 bases). Germline CDR1 is SGHRS and CDR2 is YFSETQ. The V end lost 0 bases, the J end lost 6 bases, and 15 bases lay between the germline ends. The CDR3 sequence is 15 residues long. Written as DNA, the CDR3 is TGCGCCAGCAGCTTGGAACTTACAGGGATCGCTGAAGCTTTCTTT. Residues: CASSLELTGIAEAFF.

The chain couples TRBV7-9 to TRBJ2-6, with 11 bases identical to TRBD1. Trimming at V came to 2 bases and at J to 4 bases, leaving 7 bases not matched to a gene. The CDR3 contains 18 residues. Germline V gene lookup returns CDR1 SEHNR and CDR2 FQNEAQ (reference sequence). The CDR3 loop reads CASSLQPGQGVGANVLTF. CDR3 DNA: TGTGCCAGCAGCTTACAACCGGGACAGGGGGTAGGGGCCAACGTCCTGACTTTC.

This chain connects TRBV11-2 to TRBJ2-1; 11 bases match TRBD2. The ends lost 5 bases at V and 4 bases at J; junction bases unmatched: 7. The germline V gene encodes CDR1 SGHAT and CDR2 FQNNGV. The CDR3 consists of 16 residues. CDR3 DNA sequence: TGTGCCAGCAGCGTATTGACTAGCGGGGCTTACAATGAGCAGTTCTTC. As protein: CASSVLTSGAYNEQFF.

The chain has TRBV6-5 and TRBJ1-1; D is unclear. From germline, CDR1 is MNHEY and CDR2 SVGAGI. V was pared by 0 bases and J by 0 bases, with 8 bases between. CDR3 length: 15 amino acids. The DNA for the CDR3 is TGTGCCAGCAGTTACTCTCGAGTCATGAACACTGAAGCTTTCTTT. It codes for CASSYSRVMNTEAFF.

This chain joins TRBV19 and TRBJ2-1, with 8 nucleotides matching TRBD2. Germline loops: CDR1 LNHDA, CDR2 SQIVND (reference sequence). The CDR3 is 14 residues long. V trimming: 2 bases; J trimming: 7 bases; junction bases outside the gene matches: 4. CDR3 in amino acids: CASSIRRGANEQFF. The DNA for the CDR3 is TGTGCCAGTAGTATAAGGCGGGGGGCTAATGAGCAGTTCTTC. Complete variable domain (other parts from reference TRBV19 and TRBJ2-1): DGGITQSPKYLFRKEGQNVTLSCEQNLNHDAMYWYRQDPGQGLRLIYYSQIVNDFQKGDIAEGYSVSREKKESFPLTVTSAQKNPTAFYLCASSIRRGANEQFFGPGTRLTVL.